The 19 T cell receptor beta chains listed next were all sequenced from one sample in a study of lung T cells in sarcoidosis with Löfgren's syndrome. Using its own MiXCR run on the reads, TCRdb lists one record per CDR3 protein. Of approximately 20,000 distinct CDR3 sequences in the sample, 20% to 25% were seen once. The material sequenced was CD4+ T cells from PBMCs. The origin of the receptors is a human donor with sarcoidosis (Löfgren's syndrome or another form), or a control subject (not recorded which).

This clonotype was counted many times. The rearrangement links TRBV7-3 to TRBJ2-1, with 10 bases matching TRBD2. This CDR3 region has 17 residues. Germline values: CDR1 SGHTA, CDR2 FQGTGA. Trimming took 2 bases from V and 4 from J; bases not matched to a gene: 8. The DNA of the CDR3 is TGTGCCAGCAGCTTAGCATCGGGACTAGCGCTTTACAATGAGCAGTTCTTC. It encodes CASSLASGLALYNEQFF.

About this clonotype: It may be a read error: a sequence one base away is much more abundant. The CDR3, as DNA: TGTGCCAGCAGCTCAGAACGGGGTAACGATGAGCAGTTCTTC. This sequence encodes CASSSERGNDEQFF. The chain couples TRBV11-1 to TRBJ2-1, with a tentative D call TRBD2 (5 bases). Trimming cost V 4 bases and J 8 bases, with 15 bases left between them. The CDR3 has 14 amino acids. Germline assignment: CDR1 SGHAT and CDR2 FQDESV (reference sequence).

For this clonotype: Relative to the germline gene, one junction end is altered; a read error may explain this. The chain is built from TRBV7-9 and TRBJ1-2; 7 nucleotides line up with TRBD1. Germline CDR1 SEHNR, CDR2 FQNEAQ (reference sequence). This CDR3 has 15 residues. This chain's CDR3 is CASSLAGRGGYGYTF. In DNA form, the CDR3 reads TGTGCCAGCAGCTTAGCCGGCAGGGGGGGTTATGGCTACACTTTC.

There are a few counts of this clonotype. V is TRBV5-5 and J is TRBJ1-6, with D maybe TRBD1 (5 bases). This CDR3 contains 14 residues. Germline V lookup: CDR1 SGHKS, CDR2 YYEKEE (reference sequence). Deletions cut 4 bases from V and 10 bases from J, with 15 bases between. DNA of the CDR3: TGTGCCAGCAGCGCCGGGGGGTCGGTGTCACCCCTCCACTTT. It is translated as CASSAGGSVSPLHF.

Worth noting for this clonotype: Because it lacks the conserved phenylalanine or tryptophan at the end, this CDR3 is likely a read error. The rearrangement joins TRBV28 to TRBJ1-6; tentative D call: TRBD1 (5 bases). Per germline, CDR1 MDHEN and CDR2 SYDVKM. The CDR3 length is 16 residues. The CDR3 spells CANSFDGASYNSPLHL. Here the CDR3 DNA reads TGTGCCAACAGTTTTGATGGGGCCTCCTATAATTCACCCCTCCACCTT.

In its sample, this clonotype was seen many times. The chain joins TRBV5-5 to TRBJ1-3, with TRBD1 identical over 7 bases. CDR1 and CDR2 (germline): SGHKS, YYEKEE (reference sequence). The CDR3 consists of 16 residues. After removal of 1 base from V and 6 bases from J, the junction contained 10 bases not matched to a gene. The CDR3 loop is CASSLFGPGQQNTIYF. CDR3 coding DNA: TGTGCCAGCAGCTTGTTCGGTCCGGGACAGCAAAACACCATATATTTT.

Regarding this clonotype: A single base separates this from a much larger clone, so it may be a read error. J is TRBJ1-1 and V is TRBV3-1, with D possibly TRBD1 on 5 matching bases. V lost 1 base, J lost 4 bases, and 10 bases lay in between. The CDR3 is made up of 14 amino acids. The germline V gene encodes CDR1 LGHDT and CDR2 YNNKEL (reference sequence). Written as DNA, the CDR3 is TGTGCCAGCAGCCAAGGGTCCGGGACCACTGAAGCTTTCTTT. Its translation: CASSQGSGTTEAFF.

The table lists this clonotype with many counts. The rearrangement links TRBV4-2 to TRBJ2-5, with 12 bases that match TRBD2. The CDR3 runs 14 residues. With 5 bases clipped from V and 4 bases from J, the junction kept 2 bases outside the gene matches. Germline CDR1 and CDR2: LGHNA and YNFKEQ. The CDR3 loop is CASSKLAGGETQYF. The DNA of the CDR3 is TGTGCCAGCAGCAAACTAGCGGGGGGAGAGACCCAGTACTTC.

This clonotype has ten or more counts. The gene calls are TRBV12-3 or TRBV12-4 and TRBJ2-6; D possibly corresponds to TRBD1 (5 bases). The length of the CDR3 is 15 residues. Trimming shortened V by 6 bases and J by 0 bases, and 9 bases separated the two germline ends. CDR3: CASSYTGSGANVLTF. CDR3 nucleotides: TGTGCCAGCAGCTACACAGGCTCTGGGGCCAACGTCCTGACTTTC.

Worth noting for this clonotype: A much larger clone sits a single nucleotide away, making a read error possible. V and J are TRBV2 and TRBJ1-1, with D perhaps TRBD1 (5 bases). The CDR3 totals 15 residues. Germline V CDR1 and CDR2: SNHLY, FYNNEI. For the CDR3, the DNA is TGTGCCAGCAGTGCGGTCCGGGACTTAGGGGCTGAAGCTCTCTTT. This encodes CASSAVRDLGAEALF.

This clonotype was observed many times. This sequence joins TRBV9 and TRBJ2-7, with 7 bases matching TRBD2. Losses at the gene ends were 3 bases for V and 3 bases for J; bases not matched to a gene: 3. There are 13 residues in the CDR3. Germline loops: CDR1 SGDLS, CDR2 YYNGEE. The CDR3 coding sequence is TGTGCCAGCAGCGAGGGACTAAACTACGAGCAGTACTTC. Its translation is CASSEGLNYEQYF.

This clonotype was seen repeatedly, ten times or more. The V and J genes are TRBV7-2 and TRBJ2-3; 7 positions agree with TRBD2. The CDR3 runs 16 residues. Germline V gene lookup returns CDR1 SGHTA and CDR2 FQGNSA. The J segment lost 5 bases and the V segment lost 1 base, leaving 9 bases of the junction unmatched. CDR3 amino acids: CASSLGLPSGIDTQYF. Here the CDR3 DNA reads TGTGCCAGCAGCTTAGGCCTTCCTAGCGGTATAGATACGCAGTATTTT. Combining the CDR3 with reference TRBV7-2 and TRBJ2-3 gives the whole variable domain GAGVSQSPSNKVTEKGKDVELRCDPISGHTALYWYRQSLGQGLEFLIYFQGNSAPDKSGLPSDRFSAERTGGSVSTLTIQRTQQEDSAVYLCASSLGLPSGIDTQYFGPGTRLTVL.

At least ten counts were recorded for this clonotype. The gene calls are TRBV20-1 and TRBJ2-1; possibly TRBD2 for D (6 bases). This CDR3 is built from 13 residues. CDR1 and CDR2 (germline): DFQATT, SNEGSKA (reference sequence). The V and J ends lost 6 bases and 6 bases respectively, with 15 bases between them. CDR3 protein: CSARLVGGNEQFF. The CDR3, as DNA: TGCAGTGCCAGACTAGTAGGAGGCAATGAGCAGTTCTTC.

Here the CDR3 reads CASSRDRGQRYEQYF. CDR3 sequence (DNA): TGTGCCAGCAGCCGGGACAGGGGGCAACGCTACGAGCAGTACTTC. The chain is built from TRBV7-2 and TRBJ2-7; 12 bases match TRBD1. Germline trimming cut 5 bases from V and 3 bases from J; bases unmatched to any gene: 5. The CDR3 has 15 residues. The germline CDR1 and CDR2 sequences are SGHTA and FQGNSA.

This clonotype was observed at least ten times. J is TRBJ1-2 and V is TRBV10-3, with 10 bases that match TRBD1. The trim removed 7 bases at V and 3 bases at J, leaving 8 bases unmatched. Germline assignment: CDR1 ENHRY and CDR2 SYGVKD. This CDR3 has 15 residues. CDR3 in DNA: TGTGCCATCAATTCTCCCGGGACAGGGGACTATGGCTACACCTTC. The encoded protein is CAINSPGTGDYGYTF.

This clonotype was recorded a few times. At one of its ends the junction is not consistent with the germline gene, which may arise from a read error. Here the CDR3 reads CSARFVQEAQYF. CDR3 coding DNA: TGCAGTGCTAGATTCGTCCAAGAGGCCCAGTACTTC. The rearrangement joins TRBV20-1 to TRBJ2-5; D remains ambiguous. This CDR3 has 12 amino acids. Germline assignment: CDR1 DFQATT and CDR2 SNEGSKA (reference sequence).

This clonotype came up many times. The chain recombines TRBV5-1 with TRBJ2-1; 7 nucleotides line up with TRBD2. The junction had 5 bases not matched to a gene; V was cut back by 4 bases and J by 1 base. Looked up from germline, CDR1 is SGHRS and CDR2 is YFSETQ. The CDR3 sequence is 15 residues long. In nucleotides, the CDR3 is TGCGCCAGCAGCCCCGGGACTACATCCTACAATGAGCAGTTCTTC. It translates to CASSPGTTSYNEQFF.

The chain links TRBV6-2 or TRBV6-3 to TRBJ2-7, with D maybe TRBD2 (5 bases). CDR3 length: 13 residues. Germline lookup yields CDR1 MNHEY and CDR2 SVGEGT. Here the CDR3 reads CAGSPRVAYEQYF. In DNA, the CDR3 is TGTGCTGGCAGTCCGAGGGTAGCCTACGAGCAGTACTTC.

The chain uses TRBV5-6 and TRBJ1-5; 7 bases line up with TRBD1. The ends lost 7 bases at V and 0 bases at J; junction bases unmatched: 7. From germline, CDR1 is SGHDT and CDR2 YYEEEE. The CDR3 contains 15 residues. The CDR3 region has the DNA TGTGCCAGCGGCCACAGGGGACCTAGCAATCAGCCCCAGCATTTT. Its translation is CASGHRGPSNQPQHF. Using reference TRBV5-6 and TRBJ1-5 for the parts outside the CDR3, the full variable domain is DAGVTQSPTHLIKTRGQQVTLRCSPKSGHDTVSWYQQALGQGPQFIFQYYEEEERQRGNFPDRFSGHQFPNYSSELNVNALLLGDSALYLCASGHRGPSNQPQHFGDGTRLSIL.